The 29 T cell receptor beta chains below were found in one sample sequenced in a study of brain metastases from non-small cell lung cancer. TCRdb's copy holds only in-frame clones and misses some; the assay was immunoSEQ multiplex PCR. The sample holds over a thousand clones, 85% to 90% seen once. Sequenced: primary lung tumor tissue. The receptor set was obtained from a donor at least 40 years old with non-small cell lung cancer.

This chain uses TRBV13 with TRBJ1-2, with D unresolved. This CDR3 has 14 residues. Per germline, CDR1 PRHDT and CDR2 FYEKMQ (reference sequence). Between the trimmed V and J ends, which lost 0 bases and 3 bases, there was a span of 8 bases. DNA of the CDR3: TGTGCCAGCAGCTTAGGGGGAGGATACTATGGCTACACCTTC. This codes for CASSLGGGYYGYTF. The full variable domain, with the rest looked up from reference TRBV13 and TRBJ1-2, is AAGVIQSPRHLIKEKRETATLKCYPIPRHDTVYWYQQGPGQDPQFLISFYEKMQSDKGSIPDRFSAQQFSDYHSELNMSSLELGDSALYFCASSLGGGYYGYTFGSGTRLTVV.

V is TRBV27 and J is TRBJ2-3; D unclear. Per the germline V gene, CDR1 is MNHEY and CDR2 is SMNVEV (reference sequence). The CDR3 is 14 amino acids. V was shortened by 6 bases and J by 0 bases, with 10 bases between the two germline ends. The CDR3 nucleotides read TGTGCCAGCAGCTACACCTCTAGCACAGATACGCAGTATTTT. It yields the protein CASSYTSSTDTQYF.

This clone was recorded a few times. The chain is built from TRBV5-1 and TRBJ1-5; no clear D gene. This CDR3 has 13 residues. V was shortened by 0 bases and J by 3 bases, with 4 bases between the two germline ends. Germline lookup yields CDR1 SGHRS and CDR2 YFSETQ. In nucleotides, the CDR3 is TGCGCCAGCAGCTTGGGGCCCAATCAGCCCCAGCATTTT. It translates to CASSLGPNQPQHF.

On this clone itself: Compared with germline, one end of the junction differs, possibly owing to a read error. CDR3 loop: CASGTLEGLLTDMQYF. The CDR3 region has the DNA TGTGCTAGTGGTACACTGGAGGGTTTGCTCACAGATATGCAGTATTTT. This rearrangement joins TRBV12-5 to TRBJ2-3, with D possibly being TRBD2 (6 bases). Germline V gene data show CDR1 as LGHNT and CDR2 as FRNRAP. The CDR3 is made up of 16 amino acids. Full variable domain (outside the CDR3, taken from reference TRBV12-5 and TRBJ2-3): DARVTQTPRHKVTEMGQEVTMRCQPILGHNTVFWYRQTMMQGLELLAYFRNRAPLDDSGMPKDRFSAEMPDATLATLKIQPSEPRDSAVYFCASGTLEGLLTDMQYFGPGTRLTVL.

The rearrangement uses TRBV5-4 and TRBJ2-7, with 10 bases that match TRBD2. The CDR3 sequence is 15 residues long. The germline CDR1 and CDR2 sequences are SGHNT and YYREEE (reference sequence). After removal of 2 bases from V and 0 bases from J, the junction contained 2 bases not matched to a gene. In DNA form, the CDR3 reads TGTGCCAGCAGCTTCTCTAGCGGGGGCTCCTACGAGCAGTACTTC. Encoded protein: CASSFSSGGSYEQYF.

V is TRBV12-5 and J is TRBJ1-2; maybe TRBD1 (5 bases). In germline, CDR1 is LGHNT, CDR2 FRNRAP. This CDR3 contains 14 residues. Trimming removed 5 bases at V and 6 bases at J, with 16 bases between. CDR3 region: CASGLGDGENGYTF. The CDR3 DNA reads TGTGCTAGTGGTCTGGGGGACGGGGAAAATGGCTACACCTTC.

In DNA, the CDR3 is TGCGCCAGCAGCTTGGAGGGACAGAACACCGGGGAGCTGTTTTTT. Amino acids: CASSLEGQNTGELFF. The chain recombines TRBV5-1 with TRBJ2-2; weak D call: TRBD1 (6 bases). The CDR3 is 15 amino acids. Between the trimmed V and J ends, which lost 0 bases and 1 base, there was a span of 7 bases. Germline CDR1 reads SGHRS; CDR2 reads YFSETQ.

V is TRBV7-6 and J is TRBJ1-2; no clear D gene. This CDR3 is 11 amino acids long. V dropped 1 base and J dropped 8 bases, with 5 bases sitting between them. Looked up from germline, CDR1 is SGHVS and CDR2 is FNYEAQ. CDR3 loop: CASSLEPGYTF. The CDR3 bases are TGTGCCAGCAGCTTAGAGCCCGGCTACACCTTC.

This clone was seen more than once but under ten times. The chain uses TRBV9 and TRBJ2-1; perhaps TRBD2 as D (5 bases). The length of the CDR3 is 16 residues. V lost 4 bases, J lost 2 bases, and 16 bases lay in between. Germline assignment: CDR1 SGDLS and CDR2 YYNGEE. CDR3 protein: CASSLRAEEAYNEQFF. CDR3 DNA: TGTGCCAGCAGCTTGAGAGCGGAAGAAGCCTACAATGAGCAGTTCTTC. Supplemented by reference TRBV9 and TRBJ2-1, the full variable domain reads DSGVTQTPKHLITATGQRVTLRCSPRSGDLSVYWYQQSLDQGLQFLIQYYNGEERAKGNILERFSAQQFPDLHSELNLSSLELGDSALYFCASSLRAEEAYNEQFFGPGTRLTVL.

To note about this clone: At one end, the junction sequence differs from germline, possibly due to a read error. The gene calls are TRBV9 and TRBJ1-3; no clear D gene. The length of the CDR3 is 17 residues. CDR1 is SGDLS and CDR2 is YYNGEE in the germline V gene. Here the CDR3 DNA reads TGTGCCAGCAGCGTAAGAGGAGACGCCGGAGCTGGAGACACCATATATTTT. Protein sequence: CASSVRGDAGAGDTIYF. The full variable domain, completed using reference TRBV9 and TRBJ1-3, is DSGVTQTPKHLITATGQRVTLRCSPRSGDLSVYWYQQSLDQGLQFLIQYYNGEERAKGNILERFSAQQFPDLHSELNLSSLELGDSALYFCASSVRGDAGAGDTIYFGEGSWLTVV.

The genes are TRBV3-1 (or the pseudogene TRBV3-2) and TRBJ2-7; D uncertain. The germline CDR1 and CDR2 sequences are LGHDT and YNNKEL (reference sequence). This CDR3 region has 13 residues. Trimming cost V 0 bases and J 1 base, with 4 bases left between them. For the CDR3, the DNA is TGTGCCAGCAGCCAAGACGAGTCCTACGAGCAGTACTTC. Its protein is CASSQDESYEQYF.

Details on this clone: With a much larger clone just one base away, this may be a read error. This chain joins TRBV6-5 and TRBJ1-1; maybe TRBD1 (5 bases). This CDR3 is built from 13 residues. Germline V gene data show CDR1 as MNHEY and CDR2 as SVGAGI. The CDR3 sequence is CVTGAGPLTEAFF. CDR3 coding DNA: TGTGTCACCGGGGCGGGACCCCTCACTGAAGCTTTCTTT.

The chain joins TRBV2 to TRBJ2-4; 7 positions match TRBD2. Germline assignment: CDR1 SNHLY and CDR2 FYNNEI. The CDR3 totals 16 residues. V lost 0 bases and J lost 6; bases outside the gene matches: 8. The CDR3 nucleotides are TGTGCCAGCAGTGAAGCGGTGGGGGAGGGAAGAAACATTCAGTACTTC. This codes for CASSEAVGEGRNIQYF.

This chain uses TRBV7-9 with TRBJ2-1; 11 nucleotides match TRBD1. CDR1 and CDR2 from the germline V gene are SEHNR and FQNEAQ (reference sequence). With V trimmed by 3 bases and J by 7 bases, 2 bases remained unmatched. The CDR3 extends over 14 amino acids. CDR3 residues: CASSFGTGGNEQFF. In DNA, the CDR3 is TGTGCCAGCAGCTTCGGGACAGGGGGAAATGAGCAGTTCTTC.

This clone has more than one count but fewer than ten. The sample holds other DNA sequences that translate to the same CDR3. Written as DNA, the CDR3 is TGTGCCAGCAAGGCCATCACAGATACGCAGTATTTT. This codes for CASKAITDTQYF. The rearrangement joins TRBV2 to TRBJ2-3, with D unresolved. Trimming cost V 7 bases and J 2 bases, with 7 bases left between them. This CDR3 is built from 12 residues. From germline, CDR1 is SNHLY and CDR2 FYNNEI.

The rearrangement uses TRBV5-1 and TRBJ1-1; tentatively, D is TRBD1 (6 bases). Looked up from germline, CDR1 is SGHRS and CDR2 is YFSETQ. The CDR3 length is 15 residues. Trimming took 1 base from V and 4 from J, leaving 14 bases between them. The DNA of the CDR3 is TGCGCCAGCAGCTTGAGCGACACAGGGAGCACTGAAGCTTTCTTT. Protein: CASSLSDTGSTEAFF.

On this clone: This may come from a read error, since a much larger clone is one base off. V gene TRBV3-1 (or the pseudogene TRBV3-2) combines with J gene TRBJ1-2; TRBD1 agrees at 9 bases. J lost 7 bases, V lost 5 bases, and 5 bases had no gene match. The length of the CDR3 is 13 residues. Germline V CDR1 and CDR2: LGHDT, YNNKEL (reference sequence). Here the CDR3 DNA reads TGTGCCAGCAGCGAAACAGGGGGCTTTGGCTACACCTTC. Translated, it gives CASSETGGFGYTF.

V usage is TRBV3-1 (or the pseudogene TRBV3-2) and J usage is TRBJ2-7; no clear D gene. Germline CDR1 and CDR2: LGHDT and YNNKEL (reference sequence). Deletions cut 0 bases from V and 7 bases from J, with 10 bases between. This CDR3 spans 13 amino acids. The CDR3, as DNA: TGTGCCAGCAGCCAAGATGGAACGGTTGAGCAGTACTTC. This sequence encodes CASSQDGTVEQYF.

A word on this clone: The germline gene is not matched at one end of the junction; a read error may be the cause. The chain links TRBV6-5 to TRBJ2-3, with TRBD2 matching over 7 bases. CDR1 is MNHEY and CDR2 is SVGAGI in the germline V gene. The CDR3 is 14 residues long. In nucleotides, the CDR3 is TGTGCCAACAGTCGAGAAGCGGGGTCGCATACGCAGTATTTT. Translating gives CANSREAGSHTQYF.

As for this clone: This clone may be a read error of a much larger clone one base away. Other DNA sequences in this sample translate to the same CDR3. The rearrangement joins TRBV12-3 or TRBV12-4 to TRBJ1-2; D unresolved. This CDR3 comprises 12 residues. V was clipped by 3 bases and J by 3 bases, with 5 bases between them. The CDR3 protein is CASSFGHYGYTF. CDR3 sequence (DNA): TGTGCCAGCAGTTTCGGTCACTATGGCTACACCTTC.

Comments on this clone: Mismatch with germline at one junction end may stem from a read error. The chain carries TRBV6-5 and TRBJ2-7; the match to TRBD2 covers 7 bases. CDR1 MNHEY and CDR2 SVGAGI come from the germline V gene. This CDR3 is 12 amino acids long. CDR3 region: CASSLRAGELYF. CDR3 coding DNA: TGTGCCAGCAGTCTCCGGGCGGGGGAGCTGTACTTC.

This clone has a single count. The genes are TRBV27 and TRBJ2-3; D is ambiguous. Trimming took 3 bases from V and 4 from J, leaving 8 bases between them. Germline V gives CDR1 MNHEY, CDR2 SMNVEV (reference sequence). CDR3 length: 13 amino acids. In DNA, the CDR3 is TGTGCCAGCAGTTTCCCTACTTCAGATACGCAGTATTTT. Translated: CASSFPTSDTQYF.

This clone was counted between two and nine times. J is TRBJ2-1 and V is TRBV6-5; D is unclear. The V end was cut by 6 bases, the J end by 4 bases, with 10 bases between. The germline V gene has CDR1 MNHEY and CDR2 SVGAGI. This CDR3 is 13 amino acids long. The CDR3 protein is CASRHTDYNEQFF. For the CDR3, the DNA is TGTGCCAGCAGACATACAGATTACAATGAGCAGTTCTTC.

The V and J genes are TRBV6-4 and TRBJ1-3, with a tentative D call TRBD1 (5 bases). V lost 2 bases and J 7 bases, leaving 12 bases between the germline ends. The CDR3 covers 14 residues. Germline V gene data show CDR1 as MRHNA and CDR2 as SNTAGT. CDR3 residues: CASSDMGDGNTIYF. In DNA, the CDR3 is TGTGCCAGCAGTGACATGGGGGACGGGAACACCATATATTTT.

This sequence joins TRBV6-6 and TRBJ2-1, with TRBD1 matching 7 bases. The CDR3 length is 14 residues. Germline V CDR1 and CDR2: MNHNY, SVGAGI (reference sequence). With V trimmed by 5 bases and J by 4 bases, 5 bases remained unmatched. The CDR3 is CASSPTGLYNEQFF. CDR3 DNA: TGTGCCAGCAGTCCGACAGGGTTGTACAATGAGCAGTTCTTC.

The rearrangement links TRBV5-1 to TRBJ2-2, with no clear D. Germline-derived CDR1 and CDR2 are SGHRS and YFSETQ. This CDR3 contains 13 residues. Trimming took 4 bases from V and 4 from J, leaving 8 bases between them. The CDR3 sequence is CASSMESTGELFF. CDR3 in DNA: TGCGCCAGCAGCATGGAAAGCACCGGGGAGCTGTTTTTT. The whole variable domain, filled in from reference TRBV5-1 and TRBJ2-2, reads KAGVTQTPRYLIKTRGQQVTLSCSPISGHRSVSWYQQTPGQGLQFLFEYFSETQRNKGNFPGRFSGRQFSNSRSEMNVSTLELGDSALYLCASSMESTGELFFGEGSRLTVL.

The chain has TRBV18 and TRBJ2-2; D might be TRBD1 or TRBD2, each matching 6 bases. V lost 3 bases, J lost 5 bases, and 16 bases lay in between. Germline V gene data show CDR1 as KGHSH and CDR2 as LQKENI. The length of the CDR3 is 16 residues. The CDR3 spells CASSPTGQGGTGELFF. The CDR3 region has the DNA TGTGCCAGCTCACCGACGGGACAAGGGGGGACCGGGGAGCTGTTTTTT. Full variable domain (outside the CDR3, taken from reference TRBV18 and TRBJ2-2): NAGVMQNPRHLVRRRGQEARLRCSPMKGHSHVYWYRQLPEEGLKFMVYLQKENIIDESGMPKERFSAEFPKEGPSILRIQQVVRGDSAAYFCASSPTGQGGTGELFFGEGSRLTVL.

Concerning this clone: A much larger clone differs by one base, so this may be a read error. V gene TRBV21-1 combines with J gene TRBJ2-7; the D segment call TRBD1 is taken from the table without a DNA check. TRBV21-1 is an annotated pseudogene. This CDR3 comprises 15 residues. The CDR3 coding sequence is TGTGCCAGCAGCGCCCGGGACAAGGGAACCTACGAGCAGTACTTC. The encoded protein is CASSARDKGTYEQYF.

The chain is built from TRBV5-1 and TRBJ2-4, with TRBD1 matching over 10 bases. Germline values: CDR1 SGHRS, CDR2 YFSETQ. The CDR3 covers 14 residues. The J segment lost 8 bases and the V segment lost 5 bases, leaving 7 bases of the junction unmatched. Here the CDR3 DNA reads TGCGCCAGCAGGCCGGACAGGGGGGCGGACATTCAGTACTTC. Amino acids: CASRPDRGADIQYF. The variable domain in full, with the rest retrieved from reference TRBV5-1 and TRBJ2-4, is KAGVTQTPRYLIKTRGQQVTLSCSPISGHRSVSWYQQTPGQGLQFLFEYFSETQRNKGNFPGRFSGRQFSNSRSEMNVSTLELGDSALYLCASRPDRGADIQYFGAGTRLSVL.